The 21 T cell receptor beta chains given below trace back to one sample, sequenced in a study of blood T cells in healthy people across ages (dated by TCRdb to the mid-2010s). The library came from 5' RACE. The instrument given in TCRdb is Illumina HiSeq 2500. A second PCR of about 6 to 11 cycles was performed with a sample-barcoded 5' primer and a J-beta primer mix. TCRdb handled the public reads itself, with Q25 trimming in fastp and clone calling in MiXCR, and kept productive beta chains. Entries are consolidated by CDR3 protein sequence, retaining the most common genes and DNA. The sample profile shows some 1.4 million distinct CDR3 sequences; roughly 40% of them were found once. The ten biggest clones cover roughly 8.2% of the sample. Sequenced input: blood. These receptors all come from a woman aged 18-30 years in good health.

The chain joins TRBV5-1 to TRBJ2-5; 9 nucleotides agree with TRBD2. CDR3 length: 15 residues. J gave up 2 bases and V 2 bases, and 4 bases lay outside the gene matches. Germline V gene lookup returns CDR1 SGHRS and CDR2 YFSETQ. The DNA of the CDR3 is TGCGCCAGCAGCTTTGCGGGGGGGCATCAAGAGACCCAGTACTTC. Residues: CASSFAGGHQETQYF.

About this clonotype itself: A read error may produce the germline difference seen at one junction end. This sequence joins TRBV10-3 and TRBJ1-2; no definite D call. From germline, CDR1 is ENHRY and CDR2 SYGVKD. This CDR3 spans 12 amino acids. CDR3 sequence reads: CAISDGDYGHTF. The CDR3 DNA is TGTGCCATCAGTGACGGGGATTATGGCCACACCTTC.

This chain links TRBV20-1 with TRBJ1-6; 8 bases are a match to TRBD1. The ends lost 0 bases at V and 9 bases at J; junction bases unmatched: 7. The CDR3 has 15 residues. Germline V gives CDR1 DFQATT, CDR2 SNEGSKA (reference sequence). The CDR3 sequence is CSARDRQGAVSPLHF. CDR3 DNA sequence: TGCAGTGCTAGAGATAGGCAGGGGGCGGTTTCACCCCTCCACTTT.

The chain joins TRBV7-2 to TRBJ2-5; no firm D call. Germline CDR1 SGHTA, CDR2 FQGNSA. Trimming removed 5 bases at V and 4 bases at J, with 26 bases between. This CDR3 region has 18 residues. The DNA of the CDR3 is TGTGCCAGCAGCCCCTGGCCTTTGGCAGCGCCTTCCCCAGAGACCCAGTACTTC. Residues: CASSPWPLAAPSPETQYF.

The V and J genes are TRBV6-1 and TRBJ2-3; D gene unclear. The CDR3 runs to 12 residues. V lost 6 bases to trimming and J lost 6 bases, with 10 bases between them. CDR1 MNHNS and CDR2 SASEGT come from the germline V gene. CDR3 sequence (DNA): TGTGCCAGCAGGGCTGATTTGGATACGCAGTATTTT. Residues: CASRADLDTQYF.

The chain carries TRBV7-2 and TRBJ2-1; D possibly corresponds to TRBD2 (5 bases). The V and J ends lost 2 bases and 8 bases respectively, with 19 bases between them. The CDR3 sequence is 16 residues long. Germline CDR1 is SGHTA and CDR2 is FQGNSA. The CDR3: CASSLTSAGLRYEQFF. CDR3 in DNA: TGTGCCAGCAGCTTAACTTCGGCAGGACTCCGTTATGAGCAGTTCTTC.

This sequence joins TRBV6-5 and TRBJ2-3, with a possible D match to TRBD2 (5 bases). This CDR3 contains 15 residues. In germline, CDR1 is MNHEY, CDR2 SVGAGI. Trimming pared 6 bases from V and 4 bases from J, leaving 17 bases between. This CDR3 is CASSPWGDESDTQYF. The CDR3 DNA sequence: TGTGCCAGCAGCCCTTGGGGAGATGAGTCAGATACGCAGTATTTT.

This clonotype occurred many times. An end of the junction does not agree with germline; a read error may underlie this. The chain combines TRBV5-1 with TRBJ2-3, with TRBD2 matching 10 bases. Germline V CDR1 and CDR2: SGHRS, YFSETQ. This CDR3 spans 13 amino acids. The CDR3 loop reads CATGTSGTDTQYF. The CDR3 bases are TGTGCCACCGGGACTAGCGGCACAGATACGCAGTATTTT.

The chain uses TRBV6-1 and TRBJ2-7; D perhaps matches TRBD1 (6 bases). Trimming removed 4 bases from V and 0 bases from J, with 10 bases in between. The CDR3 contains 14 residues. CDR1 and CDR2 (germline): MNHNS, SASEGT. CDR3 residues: CASSGQVSSYEQYF. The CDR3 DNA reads TGTGCCAGCAGTGGACAGGTTTCCTCCTACGAGCAGTACTTC.

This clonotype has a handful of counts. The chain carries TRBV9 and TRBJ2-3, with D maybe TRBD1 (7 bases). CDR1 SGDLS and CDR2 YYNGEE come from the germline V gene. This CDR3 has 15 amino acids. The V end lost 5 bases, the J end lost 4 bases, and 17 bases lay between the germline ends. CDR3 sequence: CASSSPGGPADTQYF. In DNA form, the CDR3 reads TGTGCCAGCAGTAGCCCAGGGGGGCCCGCAGATACGCAGTATTTT. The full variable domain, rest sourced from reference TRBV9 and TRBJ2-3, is DSGVTQTPKHLITATGQRVTLRCSPRSGDLSVYWYQQSLDQGLQFLIQYYNGEERAKGNILERFSAQQFPDLHSELNLSSLELGDSALYFCASSSPGGPADTQYFGPGTRLTVL.

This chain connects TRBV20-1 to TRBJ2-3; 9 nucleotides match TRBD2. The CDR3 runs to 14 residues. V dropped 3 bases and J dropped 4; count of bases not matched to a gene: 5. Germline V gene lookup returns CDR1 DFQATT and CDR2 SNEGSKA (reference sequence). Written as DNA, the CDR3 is TGCAGTGCTAGGCTAGCGGGAACCTCAGATACGCAGTATTTT. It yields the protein CSARLAGTSDTQYF.

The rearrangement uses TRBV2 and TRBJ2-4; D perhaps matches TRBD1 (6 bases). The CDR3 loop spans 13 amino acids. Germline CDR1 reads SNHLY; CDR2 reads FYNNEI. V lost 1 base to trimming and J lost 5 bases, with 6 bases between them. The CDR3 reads CASSEDRENIQYF. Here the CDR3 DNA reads TGTGCCAGCAGTGAAGACAGGGAAAACATTCAGTACTTC.

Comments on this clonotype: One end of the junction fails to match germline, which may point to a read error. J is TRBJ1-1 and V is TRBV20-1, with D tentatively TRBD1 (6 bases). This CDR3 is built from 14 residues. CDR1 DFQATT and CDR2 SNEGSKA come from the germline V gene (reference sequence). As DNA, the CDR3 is TGCAGTGCTAGAGAAAGGGGCCGGGACACCGAAGCTTTCTTT. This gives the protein CSARERGRDTEAFF.

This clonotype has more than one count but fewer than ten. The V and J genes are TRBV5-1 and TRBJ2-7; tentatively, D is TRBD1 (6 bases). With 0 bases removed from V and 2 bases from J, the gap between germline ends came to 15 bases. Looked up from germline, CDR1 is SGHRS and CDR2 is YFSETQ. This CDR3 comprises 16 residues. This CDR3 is CASSLALGQMTYEQYF. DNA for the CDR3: TGCGCCAGCAGCTTGGCCCTTGGACAGATGACCTACGAGCAGTACTTC.

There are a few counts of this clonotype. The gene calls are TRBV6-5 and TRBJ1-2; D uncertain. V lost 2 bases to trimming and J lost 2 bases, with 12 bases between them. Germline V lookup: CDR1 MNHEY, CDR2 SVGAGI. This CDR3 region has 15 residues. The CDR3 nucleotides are TGTGCCAGCAGTTACGTGATGTCAGCCAACTATGGCTACACCTTC. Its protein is CASSYVMSANYGYTF.

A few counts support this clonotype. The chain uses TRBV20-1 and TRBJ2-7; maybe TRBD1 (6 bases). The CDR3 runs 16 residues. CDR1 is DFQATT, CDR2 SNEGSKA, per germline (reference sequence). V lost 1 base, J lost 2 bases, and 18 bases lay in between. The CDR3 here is CSARGPNQGSAYEQYF. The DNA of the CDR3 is TGCAGTGCTAGAGGGCCAAACCAGGGGTCGGCCTACGAGCAGTACTTC.

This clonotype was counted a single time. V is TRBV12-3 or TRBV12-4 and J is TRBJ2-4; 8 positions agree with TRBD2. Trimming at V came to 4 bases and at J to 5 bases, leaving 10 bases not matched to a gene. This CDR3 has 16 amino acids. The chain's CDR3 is CASSWGVGRGENIQYF. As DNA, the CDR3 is TGTGCCAGCAGTTGGGGGGTGGGGCGGGGGGAAAACATTCAGTACTTC.

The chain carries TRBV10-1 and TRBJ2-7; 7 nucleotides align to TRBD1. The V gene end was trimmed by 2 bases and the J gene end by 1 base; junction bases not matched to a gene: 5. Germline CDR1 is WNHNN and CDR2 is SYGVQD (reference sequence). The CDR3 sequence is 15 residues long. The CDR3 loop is CASSERAGGSYEQYF. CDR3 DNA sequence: TGCGCCAGCAGTGAGAGAGCAGGGGGATCCTACGAGCAGTACTTC.

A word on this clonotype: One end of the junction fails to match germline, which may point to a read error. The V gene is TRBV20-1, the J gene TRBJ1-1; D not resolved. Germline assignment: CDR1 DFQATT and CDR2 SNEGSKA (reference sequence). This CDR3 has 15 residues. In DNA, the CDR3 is TGCAGTGCTAGAGATCCGGTAGGTATGGCGGCTGACGCTTTCTTT. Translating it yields CSARDPVGMAADAFF.

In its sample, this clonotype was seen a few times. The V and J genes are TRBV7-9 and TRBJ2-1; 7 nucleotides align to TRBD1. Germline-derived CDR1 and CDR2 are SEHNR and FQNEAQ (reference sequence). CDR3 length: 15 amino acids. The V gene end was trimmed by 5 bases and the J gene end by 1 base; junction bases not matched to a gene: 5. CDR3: CASSLEGQSYNEQFF. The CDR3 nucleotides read TGTGCCAGCAGCCTAGAGGGACAGTCCTACAATGAGCAGTTCTTC.

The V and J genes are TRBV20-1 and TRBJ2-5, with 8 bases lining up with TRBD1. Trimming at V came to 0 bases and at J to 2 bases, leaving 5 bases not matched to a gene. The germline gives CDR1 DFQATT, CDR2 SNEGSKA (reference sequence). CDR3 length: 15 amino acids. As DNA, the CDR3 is TGCAGTGCTAGAGATCAGGACAGGGTACAAGAGACCCAGTACTTC. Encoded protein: CSARDQDRVQETQYF.